Sequencing of this T cell receptor beta chain was carried out in a study of siplizumab effects on memory and regulatory T cells. Findings and limits, study-wide: Siplizumab gave mappable alloreactive CD4+ clones an average Treg-derived fraction of about 64%, against over 25% in controls.

About this clone itself: As yet, its antigen is unknown.

The CDR3 is made up of 13 amino acids. Trimming took 2 bases from V and 7 from J, leaving 10 bases between them. Germline CDR1 is SGHDT and CDR2 is YYEEEE. The assay looked at some 100,000 TCR templates in each sample. Some clones are missing from TCRdb's copy, which holds only in-frame ones; the method was immunoSEQ multiplex PCR. The table includes approximately 120,000 clones, under 95% detected once. The rearrangement links TRBV5-6 to TRBJ1-5; no definite D call. The sequence was collected from a human donor in good health. The sequencing input was Tregs sorted from blood. The CDR3 region has the DNA TGTGCCAGCAGCTTTAGTCGGATGCAGCCCCAGCATTTT. It yields the protein CASSFSRMQPQHF. The variable domain in full, completed from reference TRBV5-6 and TRBJ1-5, reads DAGVTQSPTHLIKTRGQQVTLRCSPKSGHDTVSWYQQALGQGPQFIFQYYEEEERQRGNFPDRFSGHQFPNYSSELNVNALLLGDSALYLCASSFSRMQPQHFGDGTRLSIL.